This T cell receptor beta chain is drawn from a study of T cell responses to AZD1222 COVID-19 vaccine. This clone was observed a single time. Generated by immunoSEQ multiplex PCR, the TCRdb table keeps only in-frame clones and is missing some. The profile covers 130,000 to 150,000 clones, with about 91% appearing a single time and 1.5% to 2% taken by the ten largest. The trim removed 0 bases at V and 1 base at J, leaving 18 bases unmatched. Germline V gene lookup returns CDR1 LGHNA and CDR2 YNFKEQ. The CDR3 has 21 residues. The chain recombines TRBV4-2 with TRBJ2-1, with TRBD2 matching 7 bases. The specimen comprised peripheral blood, sampled on day 0 of AZD1222 vaccination. The source is an adult in good health. The DNA for the CDR3 is TGTGCCAGCAGCCAAGAAGGGGTCGAGCGGGGCCCCACTCTATCCTACAATGAGCAGTTCTTC. This sequence encodes CASSQEGVERGPTLSYNEQFF.